This TCR beta chain stems from a study of blood T cell repertoires in COVID-19. Study overall: Both acute and convalescent COVID-19 samples were obtained from the United States, Italy and Spain.

The CDR3 covers 15 residues. Germline CDR1 and CDR2: SEHNR and FQNEAQ (reference sequence). The V end lost 5 bases, the J end lost 4 bases, and 14 bases lay between the germline ends. The authors' processing: Counts of nucleated cells, estimated from reference gene primer amplification, were obtained. Profiling relied on immunoSEQ multiplex PCR, and the TCRdb table lists in-frame clones only, not all of them. V, J and clone size are taken as reported in that table, and D and trimming were inferred from the DNA itself. The data contain about 190,000 clones, nearly 80% of them singletons. This clonotype was sampled from an older woman with acute or convalescent COVID-19. The sequencing input was peripheral blood. This sequence joins TRBV7-9 and TRBJ2-2, with D maybe TRBD1 (5 bases). The CDR3 loop reads CASSDPLGPTGELFF. The CDR3 DNA sequence: TGTGCCAGCAGCGACCCGTTGGGGCCCACCGGGGAGCTGTTTTTT.